The source of this T cell receptor (beta chain) is a study of beta chain features in type 1 diabetes. Overall study: Age, gender and cell yields were alike across patients and healthy donors.

Germline trimming cut 7 bases from V and 2 bases from J; bases unmatched to any gene: 8. CDR1 is SQVTM and CDR2 is ANQGSEA in the germline V gene. The CDR3 loop spans 15 amino acids. Isolated RNA was reverse transcribed in full, so expressed TCRB transcripts were sequenced. Mean read depth for naive, central memory and regulatory T cell samples was some 3.8 million reads. TCRdb's copy holds only in-frame clones and misses some; the assay was immunoSEQ multiplex PCR. The sample holds some 220,000 clones, roughly 11% seen once. Study-level points and caveats: VDJ junctions from patients with type 1 diabetes contained fewer insertions and more deletions.

This clone has more than one count but fewer than ten. The antigen remains undetermined. This chain connects TRBV29-1 to TRBJ2-1; the match to TRBD2 covers 10 bases. The sample comprised central memory CD4+ T cells from blood. This clonotype originated in a man younger than 30 in good health. The CDR3, as DNA: TGCAGCGCCTCTCACGGACTAGCGGCCTACAATGAGCAGTTCTTC. Protein: CSASHGLAAYNEQFF.